Listed below are T cell receptor beta chains from one sample, sequenced in a study of T cells in pancreatic ductal adenocarcinoma. Sequenced by immunoSEQ multiplex PCR; TCRdb stores in-frame clones only, minus some. The sample contains over 90,000 clones, about 95% of which appear only once. The sample was PBMCs. The origin of the receptors is a human donor with pancreatic ductal adenocarcinoma. The CDR3 runs from the conserved cysteine through the conserved F or W. The D gene is left open where the match is weak. The size field is filled for only some rows; it gives once, few, many or a size class.

cdr3_aa,cdr3_nt,j_call,v_call,d_call,clone_size
CASSYGRSTEAFF,TGTGCCAGCAGTTACGGGCGCTCCACTGAAGCTTTCTTT,TRBJ1-1,TRBV6-5,-,-
CASSLAPGQGAGGTDTQYF,TGTGCCAGCAGCTTAGCACCGGGACAGGGGGCGGGAGGCACAGATACGCAGTATTTT,TRBJ2-3,TRBV7-6,TRBD1,-
CASSPNNYGYTF,TGTGCCAGCAGCCCCAATAACTATGGCTACACCTTC,TRBJ1-2,TRBV2,-,-
CASSLDRGRFNEQYF,TGTGCCAGCAGTTTAGACAGGGGGCGCTTCAACGAGCAGTACTTC,TRBJ2-7,TRBV2,TRBD1,-
CSVERGRGETQYF,TGCAGCGTTGAAAGGGGGCGAGGGGAGACCCAGTACTTC,TRBJ2-5,TRBV29-1,TRBD1,-
CASGDNNEQFF,TGTGCCAGCGGGGACAACAATGAGCAGTTCTTC,TRBJ2-1,TRBV7-3,-,-
CAWSVPSTRSGANVLTF,TGTGCCTGGAGTGTGCCTAGCACCCGCTCTGGGGCCAACGTCCTGACTTTC,TRBJ2-6,TRBV30,-,-
CASRRTGVNTEAFF,TGTGCCAGCAGGAGGACAGGCGTGAACACTGAAGCTTTCTTT,TRBJ1-1,TRBV6-5,TRBD1,-
CASSELRGETQYF,TGTGCCAGCAGTGAATTGCGGGGGGAGACCCAGTACTTC,TRBJ2-5,TRBV2,TRBD2,-
CASSEGETYEQYF,TGCGCCAGCAGTGAAGGGGAAACCTACGAGCAGTACTTC,TRBJ2-7,TRBV10-1,-,-
CAISESPRVGYTF,TGTGCCATCAGTGAGTCCCCTCGGGTTGGCTACACCTTC,TRBJ1-2,TRBV10-3,-,-
CASSLYEQGDKNIQYF,TGTGCCAGCAGCTTATACGAACAGGGGGACAAAAACATTCAGTACTTC,TRBJ2-4,TRBV7-3,TRBD1,-
CASSLEASDEPDTQYF,TGTGCCAGCAGCTTAGAAGCCAGCGACGAACCGGATACGCAGTATTTT,TRBJ2-3,TRBV13,-,-
CASGRESSSYEQYF,TGCGCCAGCGGCCGGGAGTCATCAAGCTACGAGCAGTACTTC,TRBJ2-7,TRBV5-1,-,-
CASSEPGLVYTDTQYF,TGCGCCAGCAGTGAGCCTGGACTAGTGTACACAGATACGCAGTATTTT,TRBJ2-3,TRBV10-1,TRBD2,-
CSVEEGGAYNEQFF,TGCAGCGTTGAGGAGGGAGGTGCCTACAATGAGCAGTTCTTC,TRBJ2-1,TRBV29-1,-,-
CASSLGGEADTQYF,TGCGCCAGCAGCTTGGGAGGGGAGGCAGATACGCAGTATTTT,TRBJ2-3,TRBV5-1,-,-
CASSQAGISYNEQFF,TGCGCCAGCAGCCAAGCAGGGATCTCCTACAATGAGCAGTTCTTC,TRBJ2-1,TRBV4-1,-,-
CSVSSGLLAQYF,TGCAGCGTGTCATCGGGACTCCTGGCGCAGTATTTT,TRBJ2-3,TRBV29-1,-,-
CASSTLHRVPLAKNIQYF,TGTGCCAGCAGTACCCTTCACAGGGTCCCTCTAGCCAAAAACATTCAGTACTTC,TRBJ2-4,TRBV27,-,-
CASSFLGHRYEQYF,TGTGCCAGCAGCTTCCTGGGCCATCGTTACGAGCAGTACTTC,TRBJ2-7,TRBV5-8,-,once
CATNSGRGLETQYF,TGTGCCACGAATAGCGGGAGAGGGTTAGAGACCCAGTACTTC,TRBJ2-5,TRBV10-3,TRBD2,-
CASRWGQGSEKLFF,TGTGCCAGTAGATGGGGGCAGGGAAGTGAAAAACTGTTTTTT,TRBJ1-4,TRBV19,-,-
CARPDSYPKEQYF,TGTGCCCGCCCGGACTCATACCCTAAAGAGCAGTACTTC,TRBJ2-7,TRBV27,-,-
CASPQGPEAEEQYF,TGTGCCAGCCCACAGGGGCCAGAGGCAGAAGAGCAGTACTTC,TRBJ2-7,TRBV6-1,TRBD1,-
CAEGQGADTQYF,TGCGCCGAAGGACAGGGTGCGGATACGCAGTATTTT,TRBJ2-3,TRBV4-3,TRBD1,-
CSVEGTGETQYF,TGCAGCGTCGAAGGGACAGGGGAGACCCAGTACTTC,TRBJ2-5,TRBV29-1,TRBD1,once
CASSQREKGWNEQFF,TGTGCCAGCAGCCAGCGGGAGAAAGGTTGGAATGAGCAGTTCTTC,TRBJ2-1,TRBV7-9,TRBD2,-
CASSLGLAGVTRELFF,TGTGCCAGCAGCTTAGGACTAGCGGGAGTAACCCGGGAGCTGTTTTTT,TRBJ2-2,TRBV11-2,TRBD2,-
CSATAGGDF,TGCAGTGCAACAGCGGGAGGAGACTTT,TRBJ2-3,TRBV20-1,TRBD2,-
CAKQGLAEVTGELFF,TGTGCCAAACAGGGACTAGCGGAAGTCACCGGGGAGCTGTTTTTT,TRBJ2-2,TRBV19,TRBD2,-
CATSRDGGTETQYF,TGTGCCACCAGCAGAGATGGAGGGACAGAGACCCAGTACTTC,TRBJ2-5,TRBV15,-,-
CASSAIRTGGLYEQYF,TGTGCCAGCAGTGCCATCAGGACAGGGGGTCTTTACGAGCAGTACTTC,TRBJ2-7,TRBV6-1,TRBD1,-
CAWSIGLLTGELFF,TGTGCCTGGAGTATAGGACTTCTCACCGGGGAGCTGTTTTTT,TRBJ2-2,TRBV30,-,-
CASSTVTGARTEAFF,TGTGCCAGCAGCACGGTGACAGGGGCGAGGACTGAAGCTTTCTTT,TRBJ1-1,TRBV11-2,TRBD1,-
CASSQFAGGSNEQFF,TGTGCCAGCAGCCAGTTTGCGGGAGGGTCAAATGAGCAGTTCTTC,TRBJ2-1,TRBV14,TRBD2,-
CASSPPSLHEQYF,TGTGCCAGCTCACCGCCTAGCCTGCACGAGCAGTACTTC,TRBJ2-7,TRBV18,-,-
CASSSDTGGGELFF,TGTGCCAGCAGCTCAGATACAGGGGGCGGGGAGCTGTTTTTT,TRBJ2-2,TRBV11-3,TRBD1,-
CASRQDTGNTIYF,TGTGCCAGCAGACAGGATACTGGAAACACCATATATTTT,TRBJ1-3,TRBV2,-,-